This TCR beta chain stems from a study of shared T cell receptors in the human thymus. Sequenced by immunoSEQ multiplex PCR; TCRdb stores in-frame clones only, minus some. The sample carries 55,000 to 75,000 clones, about 95% recorded once. The CDR3 sequence is 21 residues long. Germline V gene lookup returns CDR1 LGHNA and CDR2 YNFKEQ. The V end was cut by 4 bases, the J end by 5 bases, with 35 bases between. V and J are TRBV4-2 and TRBJ2-5, with D possibly being TRBD2 (5 bases). This receptor was taken from a human donor. The material sequenced was thymocytes. CDR3 sequence: CASSPVYLAGKTRATAETQYF. CDR3 sequence (DNA): TGTGCCAGCAGCCCTGTCTACCTCGCGGGTAAGACTCGAGCTACCGCGGAGACCCAGTACTTC.